The rows below give T cell receptor beta chains drawn from one sample of a study of beta chain features in type 1 diabetes. TCRdb's copy holds only in-frame clones and misses some; the assay was immunoSEQ multiplex PCR. The table has around 40,000 clones, roughly 70% seen once. The sample consisted of Tregs from blood. Receptor source: a woman aged 18-29 years with type 1 diabetes. Each CDR3 is given with its conserved first and last residue. D genes are given only for firm matches. Not all rows give a size; the values are once, few, many and, for expanded clones, a class.

D	V	size	J	length	DNA	CDR3
TRBD2	TRBV5-4	NA	TRBJ2-1	15	TGTGCCAGCAGCTTAGGAAGCGGGGGCTACAATGAGCAGTTCTTC	CASSLGSGGYNEQFF
NA	TRBV18	NA	TRBJ2-7	15	TGTGCCAGCTCAGCAACGCTATTACAGGGCAACGAGCAGTACTTC	CASSATLLQGNEQYF
TRBD1	TRBV19	once	TRBJ1-5	19	TGTGCCAGCCCTACACCTCAGGGTGACAGGGGGCCATGCAATCAGCCCCAGCATTTT	CASPTPQGDRGPCNQPQHF
TRBD2	TRBV9	NA	TRBJ2-2	18	TGTGCCAGCAGCGCACCTAAGGGGTCTAGCGGTGCTACCGGGGAGCTGTTTTTT	CASSAPKGSSGATGELFF
TRBD2	TRBV5-4	few	TRBJ2-7	17	TGTGCCAGCAGCTTTGAGTTGGGCCGGCGGGAGAGTCACGAGCAGTACTTC	CASSFELGRRESHEQYF
TRBD1	TRBV19	NA	TRBJ1-5	15	TGTGCCAGTAGCTGGGACAGGGGTAGCAATCAGCCCCAGCATTTT	CASSWDRGSNQPQHF
NA	TRBV5-6	NA	TRBJ2-5	14	TGTGCCAGCAGCTTGGCGGACAGACAAGAGACCCAGTACTTC	CASSLADRQETQYF
NA	TRBV7-2	few	TRBJ2-3	15	TGTGCCAGCAGCTCTTACCGACTAAGCACAGATACGCAGTATTTT	CASSSYRLSTDTQYF
NA	TRBV7-2	NA	TRBJ2-7	13	TGTGCCAGCAGCCGTGCCAACAGCTACGAGCAGTACTTC	CASSRANSYEQYF
TRBD1	TRBV27	NA	TRBJ1-2	15	TGTGCCAGCAGACGGACAGGGCAACTTTACTATGGCTACACCTTC	CASRRTGQLYYGYTF
TRBD1	TRBV5-4	NA	TRBJ1-1	13	TGTGCCAGCAGCCCTGACAGGGACACTGAAGCTTTCTTT	CASSPDRDTEAFF
TRBD2	TRBV7-9	NA	TRBJ2-3	17	TGTGCCAGCAGCTTATACCCAGCGGGAGCTAGCACAGATACGCAGTATTTT	CASSLYPAGASTDTQYF
NA	TRBV7-9	NA	TRBJ2-1	16	TGTGCCAGCAGCTTATTTTTAAGGGACACCTCCAATGAGCAGTTCTTC	CASSLFLRDTSNEQFF
NA	TRBV27	once	TRBJ2-7	13	TGTGCCAGCCGCCCGTACGGGGCCTACGAGCAGTACTTC	CASRPYGAYEQYF
NA	TRBV6-6	once	TRBJ2-5	14	TGTGCCAGCAAAAGGGGAAATGGCCAAGAGACCCAGTACTTC	CASKRGNGQETQYF
TRBD1	TRBV19	NA	TRBJ1-2	12	TGTGCCAGTAGTCAGGGGGTCTATGGCTACACCTTC	CASSQGVYGYTF
NA	TRBV27	once	TRBJ1-1	14	TGTGCCAGCAGCTGGGGGACACCGAACACTGAAGCTTTCTTT	CASSWGTPNTEAFF
TRBD2	TRBV4-1	NA	TRBJ2-3	17	TGCGCCAGCAGCCAAGGTCATAGCGGGGGGGCCCCAGATACGCAGTATTTT	CASSQGHSGGAPDTQYF
NA	TRBV19	NA	TRBJ2-2	15	TGTGCCAGTAGTTGGAGGGGGGGAAACACCGGGGAGCTGTTTTTT	CASSWRGGNTGELFF
NA	TRBV5-1	few	TRBJ2-2	15	TGCGCCAGCAGCTTGGTGGCAGGGGACACCGGGGAGCTGTTTTTT	CASSLVAGDTGELFF